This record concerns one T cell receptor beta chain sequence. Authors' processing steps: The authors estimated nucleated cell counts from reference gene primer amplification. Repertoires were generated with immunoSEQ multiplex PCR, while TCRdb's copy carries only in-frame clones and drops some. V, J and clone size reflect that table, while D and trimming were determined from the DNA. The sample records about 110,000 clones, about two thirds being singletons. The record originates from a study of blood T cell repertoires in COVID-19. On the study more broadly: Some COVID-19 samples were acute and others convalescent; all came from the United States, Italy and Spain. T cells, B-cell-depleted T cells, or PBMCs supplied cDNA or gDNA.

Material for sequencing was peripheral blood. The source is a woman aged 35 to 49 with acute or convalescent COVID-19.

In DNA form, the CDR3 reads TGTGCCAGCAGTCTGGGGGGACAGAGCAATCAGCCCCAGCATTTT. Residues: CASSLGGQSNQPQHF. V gene TRBV6-5 combines with J gene TRBJ1-5; 7 nucleotides line up with TRBD1. Looked up from germline, CDR1 is MNHEY and CDR2 is SVGAGI. The length of the CDR3 is 15 residues. The V gene end was trimmed by 5 bases and the J gene end by 1 base; junction bases not matched to a gene: 5.